This TCR beta chain was obtained from a study of CD8 T cells in ankylosing spondylitis. The study, taken as a whole, reports: Disease-linked clones reportedly concentrated significantly in matched ankylosing spondylitis synovial fluid. Disease-linked clones had a CD8+ phenotype and relatively low frequency in peripheral blood. A TCR beta motif of about 8 highly homologous variants appeared characteristic of ankylosing spondylitis blood. In the blood and synovial fluid of reactive arthritis, some motif variants had been previously reported.

Concerning this clonotype itself: Antigen unknown.

After removal of 2 bases from V and 5 bases from J, the junction contained 6 bases not matched to a gene. This CDR3 spans 16 amino acids. Germline lookup yields CDR1 LGHNA and CDR2 YNFKEQ. A quantitative 5'-RACE method, one with molecular barcodes, was used to make TCR beta libraries. Via MiXCR, TCRdb re-called the 5' RACE reads, giving one row per CDR3 protein. The sample includes some 330,000 distinct CDR3 sequences, roughly 8% of them seen just once. The TCR originated in a male donor with ankylosing spondylitis. The V and J genes are TRBV4-2 and TRBJ1-6; 7 positions match TRBD1. The sample was blood, either unsorted or a sorted T cell fraction (not recorded which). The CDR3, as DNA: TGTGCCAGCAGCCAATCGCTGGGACAGAATAATTCACCCCTCCACTTT. Its translation is CASSQSLGQNNSPLHF.